This T cell receptor (beta chain) appears in the sequencing data of a study of cytomegalovirus exposure and HLA in healthy donors. Study observations and caveats: Earlier analysis yielded a pattern in which most TCR beta V segments were productive about 90% or about 30% of the time. Later on, a genetic analysis was performed. It linked a missense variant in DCLRE1C with V- and J-gene trimming of TCR beta.

Of note for this clone: Its antigen is not known.

The V end was cut by 0 bases, the J end by 8 bases, with 7 bases between. This CDR3 contains 12 residues. In germline, CDR1 is GTSNPN, CDR2 SVGIG (reference sequence). PCR primers comprised 60 Vbeta and 13 Jbeta primers. The protocol was immunoSEQ multiplex PCR, while the TCRdb copy is restricted to in-frame clones and leaves out a portion. The data show about 140,000 clones, with approximately 80% seen just once and approximately 8.3% held by the top ten. The sample comprised PBMCs. The chain has TRBV30 and TRBJ1-4; D remains ambiguous. The sequence came from a woman aged 50 to 65 in good health and CMV-seropositive. The CDR3 region is CAWSVAMEKLFF. CDR3 DNA: TGTGCCTGGAGTGTAGCAATGGAAAAACTGTTTTTT.